This T cell receptor beta chain was obtained from a study of Graves' ophthalmopathy and Graves' hyperthyroidism. Turning to the study itself: The study drew peripheral blood at initial diagnosis, before any treatment.

Hyperthyroidism was classified as stable if no ophthalmopathy occurred within 18 months of follow-up. A few counts support this clonotype. CDR1 MNHEY and CDR2 SVGAGI come from the germline V gene. Trimming took off 0 bases at V and 6 bases at J, with 18 bases between the two ends. This CDR3 is 16 amino acids long. RNA transcripts yielded amplified TCR beta CDR3 regions. First-round RT-PCR with HTBI primers preceded a second-round multiplex PCR. MiXCR was run by TCRdb on the multiplex PCR reads, yielding one entry per CDR3 protein. This table holds about 380,000 distinct CDR3 sequences, approximately 15% found once.

This TCR was recovered from a woman aged 18-30 years with stable Graves' hyperthyroidism. Sequencing used peripheral blood. The chain combines TRBV6-5 with TRBJ2-7; perhaps TRBD2 as D (5 bases). CDR3 protein: CASSYSILRGRVEQYF. CDR3 sequence (DNA): TGTGCCAGCAGTTACTCGATTTTACGGGGTAGGGTCGAGCAGTACTTC.